The TCR beta chain described here comes from a study of cytomegalovirus exposure and HLA in healthy donors. Overall study: HLA-typed donors were the source of about 81 million unique TCRs held in an early data release.

PCR used 60 Vbeta primers and 13 Jbeta primers. Repertoires were generated with immunoSEQ multiplex PCR, while TCRdb's copy carries only in-frame clones and drops some. The data show roughly 34,000 clones, roughly 64% seen once. Whole-study results and caveats: The study labeled 164 TCR beta chains cytomegalovirus-associated. Several of the most significant clusters appeared, in a later analysis, to be linked to common viral pathogens.

The CDR3 loop spans 14 amino acids. With V trimmed by 2 bases and J by 10 bases, 9 bases remained unmatched. Germline CDR1 is MNHEY and CDR2 is SVGAGI. A few counts support this clone. Its specificity is unknown. This chain joins TRBV6-5 and TRBJ1-1; TRBD1 agrees at 8 bases. Sample: PBMCs. This receptor was identified in a man aged 40-49 years in good health and CMV-seropositive. The CDR3, as DNA: TGTGCCAGCAGTTACGAGGTCACAGGGGGTATAGCTTTCTTT. Translation gives CASSYEVTGGIAFF.